A selection of T cell receptor beta chains follows, all from one sample in a study of blood T cells in healthy people across ages. From the 5' RACE reads, TCRdb called clonotypes with MiXCR, one entry per CDR3 protein. This repertoire shows about 1.5 million distinct CDR3 sequences, around 39% found once; its top ten account for 6.5% to 10%. Sequenced: blood. These receptors were obtained from a woman under 30 in good health. Each CDR3 is given with its conserved first and last residue. The order of the fields is D gene, V gene, clone size, J gene, CDR3 protein, CDR3 DNA. D genes are given only for firm matches. Some rows have no size entry. The others give once, few or many, or a class for an expanded clone.

D: TRBD1
V: TRBV10-3
size: -
J: TRBJ1-1
CDR3: CAIRRPRDREYGEAFF
DNA: TGTGCCATCAGGAGACCCCGGGACAGGGAATATGGTGAAGCTTTCTTT

D: -
V: TRBV3-1
size: -
J: TRBJ1-2
CDR3: CASSPGLQRSFYGYTF
DNA: TGTGCCAGCAGCCCAGGACTCCAGAGATCCTTCTATGGCTACACCTTC

D: TRBD1
V: TRBV24-1
size: -
J: TRBJ2-1
CDR3: CATSDRGQDRNEQFF
DNA: TGTGCCACCAGTGATCGCGGACAGGATCGGAATGAGCAGTTCTTC

D: -
V: TRBV4-1
size: few
J: TRBJ2-1
CDR3: CASSQGYSYNEQFF
DNA: TGCGCCAGCAGCCAAGGGTACTCCTACAATGAGCAGTTCTTC

D: -
V: TRBV7-2
size: -
J: TRBJ2-5
CDR3: CASSGLEQYF
DNA: TGTGCCAGCAGCGGCCTAGAGCAGTACTTC

D: -
V: TRBV15
size: -
J: TRBJ2-5
CDR3: CATSRDKGGYNEQYF
DNA: TGTGCCACCAGCAGAGATAAGGGCGGATACAATGAGCAGTACTTC

D: TRBD1
V: TRBV11-2
size: -
J: TRBJ1-1
CDR3: CASSFQGTGVEAFF
DNA: TGTGCCAGCAGCTTTCAGGGGACAGGGGTTGAAGCTTTCTTT

D: -
V: TRBV20-1
size: -
J: TRBJ2-7
CDR3: CSAKDPPPSYEQYF
DNA: TGCAGTGCTAAGGACCCGCCCCCCAGCTACGAGCAGTACTTC

D: -
V: TRBV20-1
size: few
J: TRBJ2-1
CDR3: CSATPGPGYNEQFF
DNA: TGCAGTGCTACTCCGGGACCCGGCTACAATGAGCAGTTCTTC

D: -
V: TRBV5-4
size: -
J: TRBJ1-4
CDR3: CASSPGTTATNEKLFF
DNA: TGTGCCAGCAGCCCGGGGACGACTGCAACTAATGAAAAACTGTTTTTT

D: -
V: TRBV2
size: few
J: TRBJ2-7
CDR3: CASVRQAYEQYF
DNA: TGTGCCAGCGTAAGACAGGCCTACGAGCAGTACTTC

D: -
V: TRBV30
size: -
J: TRBJ2-1
CDR3: CACDSTEQFF
DNA: TGTGCCTGCGATTCCACCGAGCAGTTCTTC

D: -
V: TRBV7-9
size: few
J: TRBJ1-4
CDR3: CASSAPQEAFEKLFF
DNA: TGTGCCAGCAGCGCACCCCAGGAGGCCTTTGAAAAACTGTTTTTT

D: -
V: TRBV5-6
size: -
J: TRBJ1-6
CDR3: CASSLQGASPLHF
DNA: TGTGCCAGCAGCTTACAGGGAGCAAGTCCCCTCCACTTT

D: TRBD2
V: TRBV20-1
size: -
J: TRBJ2-5
CDR3: CSAIHRSPIAGPLEETQYF
DNA: TGCAGTGCCATCCACAGGTCACCCATAGCGGGACCTCTAGAAGAGACCCAGTACTTC

D: -
V: TRBV6-1
size: -
J: TRBJ2-2
CDR3: CASGIAANTGELFF
DNA: TGTGCCAGCGGGATTGCCGCGAACACCGGGGAGCTGTTTTTT

D: -
V: TRBV7-8
size: -
J: TRBJ1-1
CDR3: CASSSTESTEAFF
DNA: TGTGCCAGCAGCAGCACAGAGAGCACTGAAGCTTTCTTT

D: TRBD2
V: TRBV20-1
size: -
J: TRBJ2-7
CDR3: CSATTGGLASGYEQYF
DNA: TGCAGTGCTACGACCGGTGGACTAGCCTCAGGCTACGAGCAGTACTTC

D: -
V: TRBV10-3
size: -
J: TRBJ2-5
CDR3: CAISVSWEETQYF
DNA: TGTGCCATCAGTGTGTCTTGGGAGGAGACCCAGTACTTC

D: TRBD1
V: TRBV18
size: -
J: TRBJ2-5
CDR3: CASSHPGQIVGGLETQYF
DNA: TGTGCCAGCTCACACCCGGGACAGATCGTTGGTGGATTGGAGACCCAGTACTTC

D: -
V: TRBV29-1
size: -
J: TRBJ2-7
CDR3: CSVCRGASYEQYF
DNA: TGCAGCGTTTGTCGCGGGGCCTCGTACGAGCAGTACTTC

D: TRBD1
V: TRBV5-1
size: -
J: TRBJ1-6
CDR3: CASSNGQGGSPLHF
DNA: TGCGCCAGCAGCAACGGACAGGGAGGATCACCCCTCCACTTT

D: -
V: TRBV12-3/TRBV12-4
size: once
J: TRBJ1-1
CDR3: CASRTGIEAFF
DNA: TGTGCCAGCAGAACAGGGATTGAAGCTTTCTTT

D: TRBD1
V: TRBV20-1
size: few
J: TRBJ2-4
CDR3: CSARDPGQGWEQYF
DNA: TGCAGTGCTAGAGATCCCGGACAGGGTTGGGAGCAGTACTTC

D: TRBD2
V: TRBV18
size: -
J: TRBJ2-5
CDR3: CASSPPNVGLAGGQETQYF
DNA: TGTGCCAGCTCACCACCGAATGTTGGACTAGCGGGGGGCCAAGAGACCCAGTACTTC

D: TRBD2
V: TRBV7-6
size: few
J: TRBJ2-7
CDR3: CASTHVSGNSAEQYF
DNA: TGTGCCAGCACCCACGTCAGCGGGAACTCGGCCGAGCAGTACTTC

D: -
V: TRBV7-9
size: -
J: TRBJ1-2
CDR3: CASSLGGSYTF
DNA: TGTGCCAGCAGCTTAGGGGGGAGCTACACCTTC

D: -
V: TRBV7-3
size: -
J: TRBJ2-7
CDR3: CASSPDGISYEQYF
DNA: TGTGCCAGCAGCCCGGACGGCATCTCCTACGAGCAGTACTTC

D: TRBD2
V: TRBV28
size: many
J: TRBJ2-1
CDR3: CASSLVGGGVQFF
DNA: TGTGCCAGCAGTTTAGTTGGCGGGGGGGTCCAGTTCTTC

D: -
V: TRBV20-1
size: many
J: TRBJ2-7
CDR3: CSARLGSSYEQYF
DNA: TGCAGTGCTAGATTGGGGAGCTCCTACGAGCAGTACTTC

D: -
V: TRBV18
size: -
J: TRBJ2-5
CDR3: CASSPVIGETQYF
DNA: TGTGCCAGCTCACCAGTGATCGGAGAGACCCAGTACTTC

D: TRBD1
V: TRBV3-1
size: -
J: TRBJ2-1
CDR3: CASSQTGGYSGPRGEFF
DNA: TGTGCCAGCAGCCAGACAGGGGGCTATTCAGGACCGAGGGGAGAGTTCTTC

D: TRBD1
V: TRBV4-1
size: few
J: TRBJ2-2
CDR3: CASSPGTDNTGELFF
DNA: TGCGCCAGCAGCCCTGGGACAGACAATACCGGGGAGCTGTTTTTT

D: TRBD2
V: TRBV5-5
size: -
J: TRBJ2-3
CDR3: CASSLGGGLAVPGGTDTQYF
DNA: TGTGCCAGCAGCTTGGGGGGGGGACTAGCGGTCCCTGGGGGCACAGATACGCAGTATTTT

D: TRBD2
V: TRBV3-1
size: -
J: TRBJ2-7
CDR3: CASSRGRAGVYEQYF
DNA: TGTGCCAGCAGCCGCGGACGAGCGGGAGTTTACGAGCAGTACTTC

D: TRBD1
V: TRBV5-1
size: -
J: TRBJ2-7
CDR3: CASSLGQGVWEQYF
DNA: TGCGCCAGCAGCTTGGGCCAGGGGGTGTGGGAGCAGTACTTC

D: -
V: TRBV29-1
size: -
J: TRBJ2-1
CDR3: CSVECRDMNNEQFF
DNA: TGCAGCGTTGAATGCAGGGATATGAACAATGAGCAGTTCTTC

D: TRBD2
V: TRBV29-1
size: few
J: TRBJ2-7
CDR3: CSVEGGGTNYEQYF
DNA: TGCAGCGTTGAGGGGGGAGGGACTAACTACGAGCAGTACTTC

D: -
V: TRBV2
size: -
J: TRBJ2-7
CDR3: CASSGLSGGEQYF
DNA: TGTGCCAGCAGTGGGCTCTCCGGGGGCGAGCAGTACTTC

D: -
V: TRBV5-1
size: few
J: TRBJ1-2
CDR3: CASSFGSDNYGYTF
DNA: TGCGCCAGCAGCTTTGGTTCGGACAACTATGGCTACACCTTC

D: -
V: TRBV27
size: -
J: TRBJ2-1
CDR3: CANSLRDSTDNEQFF
DNA: TGTGCCAACAGTCTCCGGGACTCGACTGACAATGAGCAGTTCTTC